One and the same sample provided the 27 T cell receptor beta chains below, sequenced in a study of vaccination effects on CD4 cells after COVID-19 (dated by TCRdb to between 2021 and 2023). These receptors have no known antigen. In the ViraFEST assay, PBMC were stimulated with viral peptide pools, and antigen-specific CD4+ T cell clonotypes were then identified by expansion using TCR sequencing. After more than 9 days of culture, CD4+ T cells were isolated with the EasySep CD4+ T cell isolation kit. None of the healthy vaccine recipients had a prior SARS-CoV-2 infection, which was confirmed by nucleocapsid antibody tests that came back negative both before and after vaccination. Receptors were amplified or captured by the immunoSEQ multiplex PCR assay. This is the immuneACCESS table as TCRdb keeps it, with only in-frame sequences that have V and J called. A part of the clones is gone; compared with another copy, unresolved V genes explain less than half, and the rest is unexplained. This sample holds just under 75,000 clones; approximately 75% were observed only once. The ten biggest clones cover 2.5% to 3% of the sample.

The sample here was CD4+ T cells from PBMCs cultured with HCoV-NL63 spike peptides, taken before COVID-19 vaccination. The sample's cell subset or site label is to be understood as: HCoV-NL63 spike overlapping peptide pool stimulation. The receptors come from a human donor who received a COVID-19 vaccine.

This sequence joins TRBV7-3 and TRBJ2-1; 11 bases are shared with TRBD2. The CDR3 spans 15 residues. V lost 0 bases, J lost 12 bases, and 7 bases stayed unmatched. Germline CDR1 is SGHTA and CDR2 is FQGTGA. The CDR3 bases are TGTGCCAGCAGCTTAACGGGCACTAGCGGGGGATCGCAGTTCTTC. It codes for CASSLTGTSGGSQFF.

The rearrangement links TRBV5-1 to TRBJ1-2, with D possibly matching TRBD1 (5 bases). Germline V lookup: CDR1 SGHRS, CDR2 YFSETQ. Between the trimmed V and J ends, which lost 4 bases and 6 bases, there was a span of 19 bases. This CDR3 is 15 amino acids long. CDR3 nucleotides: TGCGCCAGCAGCCTGGGGACGTGGGCGGAAGATGGCTACACCTTC. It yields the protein CASSLGTWAEDGYTF.

The CDR3 loop is CASSLPPYRASNEKLFF. The CDR3 region has the DNA TGTGCCAGCAGCCTCCCCCCCTACAGGGCTTCTAATGAAAAACTGTTTTTT. This chain joins TRBV7-9 and TRBJ1-4; D may be TRBD1 (6 bases). Germline V lookup: CDR1 SEHNR, CDR2 FQNEAQ (reference sequence). This CDR3 is built from 17 residues. V lost 5 bases, J lost 3 bases, and 19 bases lay in between.

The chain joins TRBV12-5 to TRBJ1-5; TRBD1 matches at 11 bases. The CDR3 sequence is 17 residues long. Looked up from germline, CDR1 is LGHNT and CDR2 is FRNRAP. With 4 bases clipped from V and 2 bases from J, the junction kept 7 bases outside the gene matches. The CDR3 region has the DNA TGTGCTAGTGGTTGGACACCGGGACAGGGGGGCAATCAGCCCCAGCATTTT. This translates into CASGWTPGQGGNQPQHF.

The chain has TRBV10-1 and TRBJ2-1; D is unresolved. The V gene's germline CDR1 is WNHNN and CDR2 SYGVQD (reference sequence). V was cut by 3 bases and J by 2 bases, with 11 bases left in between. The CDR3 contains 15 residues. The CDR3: CASSDMQATYNEQFF. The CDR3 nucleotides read TGCGCCAGCAGTGATATGCAGGCGACCTACAATGAGCAGTTCTTC.

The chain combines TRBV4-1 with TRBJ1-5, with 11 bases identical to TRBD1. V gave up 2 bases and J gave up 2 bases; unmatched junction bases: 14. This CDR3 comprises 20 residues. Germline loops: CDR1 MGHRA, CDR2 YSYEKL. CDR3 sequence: CASSQRPGQGEMVGNQPQHF. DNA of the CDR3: TGCGCCAGCAGCCAACGCCCGGGACAGGGGGAGATGGTAGGCAATCAGCCCCAGCATTTT.

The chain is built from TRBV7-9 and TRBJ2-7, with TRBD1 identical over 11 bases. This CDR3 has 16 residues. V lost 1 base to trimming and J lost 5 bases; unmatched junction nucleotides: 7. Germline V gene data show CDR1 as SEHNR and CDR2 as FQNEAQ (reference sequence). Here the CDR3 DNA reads TGTGCCAGCAGCTTAGGCTGGGACAGGGGGGGGAACGAGCAGTACGTC. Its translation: CASSLGWDRGGNEQYV.

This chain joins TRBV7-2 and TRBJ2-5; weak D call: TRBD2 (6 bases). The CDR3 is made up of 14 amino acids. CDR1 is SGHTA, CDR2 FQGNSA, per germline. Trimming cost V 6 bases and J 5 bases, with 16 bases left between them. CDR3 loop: CASRIQGGVETQYF. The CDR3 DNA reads TGTGCCAGCAGGATTCAGGGAGGAGTGGAGACCCAGTACTTC.

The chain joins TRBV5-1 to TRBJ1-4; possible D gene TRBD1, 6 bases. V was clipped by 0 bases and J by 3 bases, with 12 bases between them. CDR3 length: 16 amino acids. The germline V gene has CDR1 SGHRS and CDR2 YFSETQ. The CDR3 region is CASSLGVQGPNEKLFF. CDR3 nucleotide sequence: TGCGCCAGCAGCTTGGGGGTACAGGGCCCTAATGAAAAACTGTTTTTT.

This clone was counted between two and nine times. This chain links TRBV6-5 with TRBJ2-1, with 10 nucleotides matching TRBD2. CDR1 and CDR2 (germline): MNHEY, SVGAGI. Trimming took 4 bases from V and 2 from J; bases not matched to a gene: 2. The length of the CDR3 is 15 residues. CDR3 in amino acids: CASSSLAGAYNEQFF. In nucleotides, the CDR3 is TGTGCCAGCAGTTCTCTAGCGGGGGCCTACAATGAGCAGTTCTTC.

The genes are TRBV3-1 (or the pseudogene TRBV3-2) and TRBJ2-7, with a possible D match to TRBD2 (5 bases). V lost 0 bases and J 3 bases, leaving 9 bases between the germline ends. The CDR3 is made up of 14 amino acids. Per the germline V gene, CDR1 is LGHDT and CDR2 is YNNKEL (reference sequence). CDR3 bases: TGTGCCAGCAGCCAAGAAGTTGGGAGCTACGAGCAGTACGTC. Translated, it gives CASSQEVGSYEQYV.

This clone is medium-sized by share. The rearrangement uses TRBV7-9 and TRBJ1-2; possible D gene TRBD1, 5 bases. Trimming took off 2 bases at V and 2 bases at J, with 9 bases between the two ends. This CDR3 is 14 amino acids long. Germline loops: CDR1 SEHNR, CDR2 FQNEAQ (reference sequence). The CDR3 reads CASSLSPGNYGYTF. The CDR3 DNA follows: TGTGCCAGCAGCTTAAGTCCAGGGAACTATGGCTACACCTTC.

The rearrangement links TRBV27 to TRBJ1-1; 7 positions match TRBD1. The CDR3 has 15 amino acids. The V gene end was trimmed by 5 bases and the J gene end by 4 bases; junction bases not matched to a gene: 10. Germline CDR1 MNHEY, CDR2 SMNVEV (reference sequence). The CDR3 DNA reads TGTGCCAGCAGTGCGCACAGGGGTTCCGCCACTGAAGCTTTCTTT. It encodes CASSAHRGSATEAFF.

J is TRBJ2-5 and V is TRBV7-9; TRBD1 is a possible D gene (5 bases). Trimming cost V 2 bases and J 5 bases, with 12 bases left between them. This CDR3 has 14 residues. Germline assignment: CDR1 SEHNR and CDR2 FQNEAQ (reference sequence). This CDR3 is CASSLHQGRETQYF. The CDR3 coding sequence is TGTGCCAGCAGCTTACACCAGGGCCGGGAGACCCAGTACTTC.

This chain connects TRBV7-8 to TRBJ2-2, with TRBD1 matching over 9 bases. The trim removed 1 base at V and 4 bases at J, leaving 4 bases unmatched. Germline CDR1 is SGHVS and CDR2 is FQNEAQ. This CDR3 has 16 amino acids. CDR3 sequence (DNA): TGTGCCAGCAGCTTAGACGGGACAGGGCGCACCGGGGAGCTGTTTTTT. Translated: CASSLDGTGRTGELFF.

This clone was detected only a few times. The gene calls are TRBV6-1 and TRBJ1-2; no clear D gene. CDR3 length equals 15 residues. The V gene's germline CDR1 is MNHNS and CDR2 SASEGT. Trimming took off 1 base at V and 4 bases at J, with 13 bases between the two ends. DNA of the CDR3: TGTGCCAGCAGTGAAGACCCCGAGTACCCCTATGGCTACACCTTC. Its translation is CASSEDPEYPYGYTF.

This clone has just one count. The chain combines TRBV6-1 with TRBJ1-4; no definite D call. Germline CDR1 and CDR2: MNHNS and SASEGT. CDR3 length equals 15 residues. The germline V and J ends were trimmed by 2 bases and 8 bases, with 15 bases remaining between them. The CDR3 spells CASSELAGGYEKLFF. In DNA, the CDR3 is TGTGCCAGCAGTGAACTGGCGGGCGGGTACGAAAAACTGTTTTTT.

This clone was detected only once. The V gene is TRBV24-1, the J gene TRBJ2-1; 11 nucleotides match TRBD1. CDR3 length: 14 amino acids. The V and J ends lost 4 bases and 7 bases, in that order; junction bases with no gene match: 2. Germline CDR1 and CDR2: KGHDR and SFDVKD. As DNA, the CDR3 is TGTGCCACCAGTGAGGGGACAGGGGGTAATGAGCAGTTCTTC. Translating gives CATSEGTGGNEQFF.

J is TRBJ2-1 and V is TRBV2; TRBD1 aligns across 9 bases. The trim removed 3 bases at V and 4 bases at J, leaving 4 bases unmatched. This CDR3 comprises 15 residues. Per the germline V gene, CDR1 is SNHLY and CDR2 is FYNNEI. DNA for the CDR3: TGTGCCAGCAGTGAGTTGACAGGGGGGTACAATGAGCAGTTCTTC. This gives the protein CASSELTGGYNEQFF.

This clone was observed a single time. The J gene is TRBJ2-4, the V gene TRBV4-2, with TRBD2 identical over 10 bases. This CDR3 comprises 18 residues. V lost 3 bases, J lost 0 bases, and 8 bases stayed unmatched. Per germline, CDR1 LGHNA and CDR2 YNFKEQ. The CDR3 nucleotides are TGTGCCAGCAGCCATCCCGACGGACTAGCGGTAGCCAAAAACATTCAGTACTTC. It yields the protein CASSHPDGLAVAKNIQYF.

CDR3 residues: CASSVGPGAGANVLTF. The CDR3 region has the DNA TGTGCCAGCAGTGTTGGCCCGGGAGCTGGGGCCAACGTCCTGACTTTC. This chain uses TRBV6-1 with TRBJ2-6, with TRBD2 as a possible D gene (6 bases). The CDR3 consists of 16 residues. Germline-derived CDR1 and CDR2 are MNHNS and SASEGT. V was pared by 4 bases and J by 2 bases, with 12 bases between.

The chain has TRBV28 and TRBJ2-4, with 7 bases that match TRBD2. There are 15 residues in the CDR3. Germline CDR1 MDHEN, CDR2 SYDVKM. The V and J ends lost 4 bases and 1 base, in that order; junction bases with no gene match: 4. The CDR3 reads CASSSHGGAKNIQYF. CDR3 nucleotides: TGTGCCAGCAGTTCCCACGGGGGGGCCAAAAACATTCAGTACTTC.

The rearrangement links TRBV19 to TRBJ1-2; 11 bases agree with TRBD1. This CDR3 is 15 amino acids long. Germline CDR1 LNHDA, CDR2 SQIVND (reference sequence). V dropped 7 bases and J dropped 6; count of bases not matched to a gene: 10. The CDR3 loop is CASTHGQGATHGYTF. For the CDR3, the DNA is TGTGCCAGTACCCACGGACAGGGGGCAACCCATGGCTACACCTTC.

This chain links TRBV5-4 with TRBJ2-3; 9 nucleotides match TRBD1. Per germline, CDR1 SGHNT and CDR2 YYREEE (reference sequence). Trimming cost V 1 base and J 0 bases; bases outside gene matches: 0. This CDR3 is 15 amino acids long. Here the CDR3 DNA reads TGTGCCAGCAGCTTGACAGGGGGCAGCACAGATACGCAGTATTTT. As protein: CASSLTGGSTDTQYF. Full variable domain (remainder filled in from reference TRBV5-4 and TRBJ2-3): ETGVTQSPTHLIKTRGQQVTLRCSSQSGHNTVSWYQQALGQGPQFIFQYYREEENGRGNFPPRFSGLQFPNYSSELNVNALELDDSALYLCASSLTGGSTDTQYFGPGTRLTVL.

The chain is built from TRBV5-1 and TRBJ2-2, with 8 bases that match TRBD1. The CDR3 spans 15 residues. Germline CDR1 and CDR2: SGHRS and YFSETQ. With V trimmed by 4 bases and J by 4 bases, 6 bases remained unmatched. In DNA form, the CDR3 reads TGCGCCAGCAGCGGGTGGACAGGGTTCACCGGGGAGCTGTTTTTT. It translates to CASSGWTGFTGELFF.

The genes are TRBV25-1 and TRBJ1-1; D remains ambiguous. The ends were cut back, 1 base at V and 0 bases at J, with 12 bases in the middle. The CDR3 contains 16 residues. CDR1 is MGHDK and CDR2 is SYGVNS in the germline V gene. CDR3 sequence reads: CASSEFSADLNTEAFF. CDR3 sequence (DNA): TGTGCCAGCAGTGAATTCTCCGCAGACTTGAACACTGAAGCTTTCTTT.

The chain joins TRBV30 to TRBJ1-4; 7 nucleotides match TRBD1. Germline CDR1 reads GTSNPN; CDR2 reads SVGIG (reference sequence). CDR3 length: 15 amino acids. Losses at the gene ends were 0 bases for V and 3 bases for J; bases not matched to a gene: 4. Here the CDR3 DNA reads TGTGCCTGGAGTGTATGGACAGGACCTAATGAAAAACTGTTTTTT. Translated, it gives CAWSVWTGPNEKLFF.